The 31 T cell receptor beta chains reported below all come from one sample, sequenced in a study of blood T cell repertoires in COVID-19. Sequencing used immunoSEQ multiplex PCR; TCRdb keeps in-frame clones, though not all of them. The sample consists of approximately 120,000 clones, around 74% of them appearing once. Source material: peripheral blood. Source of these receptors: a man in his fifties or sixties with acute or convalescent COVID-19.

The chain has TRBV29-1 and TRBJ1-2; a possible D gene is TRBD1 (5 bases). Germline V lookup: CDR1 SQVTM, CDR2 ANQGSEA. Trimming cost V 4 bases and J 2 bases, with 11 bases left between them. This CDR3 is 13 amino acids long. The chain's CDR3 is CSVVGGSNYGYTF. CDR3 DNA sequence: TGCAGCGTTGTCGGGGGATCCAACTATGGCTACACCTTC.

The V and J genes are TRBV11-3 and TRBJ1-3; tentatively, D is TRBD1 (5 bases). Germline V gene lookup returns CDR1 SGHNT and CDR2 YENEEA. The germline V and J ends were trimmed by 5 bases and 0 bases, with 14 bases remaining between them. This CDR3 contains 16 residues. This CDR3 is CASSGWGGVSGNTIYF. Written as DNA, the CDR3 is TGTGCCAGCAGCGGATGGGGGGGAGTCTCTGGAAACACCATATATTTT.

The V gene is TRBV27, the J gene TRBJ2-5; possible D gene TRBD2, 7 bases. Per germline, CDR1 MNHEY and CDR2 SMNVEV (reference sequence). Trimming took off 0 bases at V and 9 bases at J, with 14 bases between the two ends. This CDR3 has 14 amino acids. In DNA form, the CDR3 reads TGTGCCAGCAGTTTATCCGGGGGGCCCAGGGCCCAGTACTTC. This sequence encodes CASSLSGGPRAQYF.

The rearrangement links TRBV11-2 to TRBJ1-1; 7 bases line up with TRBD1. Germline lookup yields CDR1 SGHAT and CDR2 FQNNGV. The CDR3 extends over 14 amino acids. V shed 4 bases and J 4 bases; nucleotides not matched to a gene: 6. The CDR3 region has the DNA TGTGCCAGCAGCTCACAGACAGGGATCACTGAAGCTTTCTTT. The encoded protein is CASSSQTGITEAFF.

In its sample, this clone was seen a few times. The identical CDR3 is also encoded by other nucleotide sequences in the sample. This chain connects TRBV5-1 to TRBJ1-5, with 9 bases identical to TRBD1. V gave up 4 bases and J gave up 3 bases; unmatched junction bases: 5. The CDR3 is 15 residues long. CDR1 is SGHRS, CDR2 YFSETQ, per germline. The CDR3 reads CASSPGQGHNQPQHF. The DNA of the CDR3 is TGCGCCAGCAGCCCGGGACAGGGCCACAATCAGCCCCAGCATTTT.

V and J are TRBV29-1 and TRBJ2-1, with 7 bases matching TRBD1. This CDR3 has 12 residues. CDR1 is SQVTM and CDR2 is ANQGSEA in the germline V gene. V shed 6 bases, J shed 8 bases, and the junction held 7 bases outside the gene matches. CDR3 sequence reads: CSVLTGLDEQFF. The CDR3 DNA is TGCAGCGTGCTGACAGGGCTGGATGAGCAGTTCTTC.

The rearrangement links TRBV5-1 to TRBJ1-2; 8 bases are shared with TRBD1. The V segment lost 2 bases and the J segment 7 bases; nucleotides outside the gene matches: 7. CDR1 SGHRS and CDR2 YFSETQ come from the germline V gene. The CDR3 has 14 residues. CDR3 in DNA: TGCGCCAGCAGCTTATTAGGACAGGGCTCTGGCTACACCTTC. Translating it yields CASSLLGQGSGYTF.

The chain recombines TRBV24-1 with TRBJ1-1; 10 bases line up with TRBD1. Germline V gene lookup returns CDR1 KGHDR and CDR2 SFDVKD. V was pared by 9 bases and J by 0 bases, with 3 bases of the junction left unmatched. CDR3 length: 14 residues. CDR3 nucleotide sequence: TGTGCCACCCGGGACAGGGGTTTGAACACTGAAGCTTTCTTT. It yields the protein CATRDRGLNTEAFF.

The chain recombines TRBV6-5 with TRBJ2-4, with a tentative D call TRBD1 (6 bases). Germline-derived CDR1 and CDR2 are MNHEY and SVGAGI. The CDR3 runs to 14 residues. V was pared by 6 bases and J by 6 bases, with 15 bases between. The CDR3 protein is CASRKGHELNIQYF. CDR3 DNA: TGTGCCAGCAGGAAGGGACACGAGTTAAACATTCAGTACTTC.

The chain combines TRBV19 with TRBJ1-1; possible D gene TRBD1, 5 bases. The ends were cut back, 6 bases at V and 4 bases at J, with 18 bases in the middle. Germline V gives CDR1 LNHDA, CDR2 SQIVND (reference sequence). CDR3 size: 15 residues. CDR3 sequence (DNA): TGTGCCAGTAGCGTAGACCTTAGGGGATCCACTGAAGCTTTCTTT. The encoded protein is CASSVDLRGSTEAFF.

V is TRBV6-2 or TRBV6-3 and J is TRBJ2-2; 9 bases agree with TRBD2. The CDR3 has 18 amino acids. Trimming removed 6 bases from V and 4 bases from J; junction bases left unmatched: 15. CDR1 is MNHEY and CDR2 is SVGEGT in the germline V gene. DNA for the CDR3: TGTGCCAGCAGCCCCCTACCGAGCGGGGGGCGTGGCACCGGGGAGCTGTTTTTT. Translated: CASSPLPSGGRGTGELFF.

The chain uses TRBV7-3 and TRBJ1-1; TRBD1 aligns across 10 bases. This CDR3 spans 17 amino acids. CDR1 and CDR2 (germline): SGHTA, FQGTGA. J was trimmed by 7 bases and V by 1 base; bases with no gene match: 12. CDR3 loop: CASSLMGQGIFLGEAFF. CDR3 sequence (DNA): TGTGCCAGCAGCTTAATGGGACAGGGGATTTTTTTAGGTGAAGCTTTCTTT. The whole variable domain, filled in from reference TRBV7-3 and TRBJ1-1, reads GAGVSQTPSNKVTEKGKYVELRCDPISGHTALYWYRQSLGQGPEFLIYFQGTGAADDSGLPNDRFFAVRPEGSVSTLKIQRTERGDSAVYLCASSLMGQGIFLGEAFFGQGTRLTVV.

This clone has more than one count but fewer than ten. The rearrangement links TRBV7-3 to TRBJ2-2, with D uncertain. CDR3 length: 13 amino acids. V was shortened by 5 bases and J by 8 bases, with 12 bases between the two germline ends. Germline CDR1 SGHTA, CDR2 FQGTGA. The CDR3 loop is CASSLLSVGELFF. The CDR3 DNA is TGTGCCAGCAGCCTTTTATCGGTTGGGGAGCTGTTTTTT. Full variable domain (outside the CDR3, taken from reference TRBV7-3 and TRBJ2-2): GAGVSQTPSNKVTEKGKYVELRCDPISGHTALYWYRQSLGQGPEFLIYFQGTGAADDSGLPNDRFFAVRPEGSVSTLKIQRTERGDSAVYLCASSLLSVGELFFGEGSRLTVL.

The V gene is TRBV10-1, the J gene TRBJ2-7; TRBD2 is a possible D gene (5 bases). With 3 bases removed from V and 3 bases from J, the gap between germline ends came to 15 bases. From germline, CDR1 is WNHNN and CDR2 SYGVQD (reference sequence). This CDR3 contains 15 residues. In DNA, the CDR3 is TGCGCCAGCAGTGAAGCCTTCGGACGGGGCTACGAGCAGTACTTC. It specifies CASSEAFGRGYEQYF.

The CDR3 here is CASSRRGTLNTGELFF. The CDR3, as DNA: TGTGCCAGCAGTCGAAGGGGGACCCTGAACACCGGGGAGCTGTTTTTT. This chain joins TRBV7-3 and TRBJ2-2, with a tentative D call TRBD1 (6 bases). The CDR3 extends over 16 amino acids. Trimming cost V 6 bases and J 1 base, with 15 bases left between them. Germline V CDR1 and CDR2: SGHTA, FQGTGA.

The rearrangement uses TRBV4-1 and TRBJ1-1, with D unclear. Germline values: CDR1 MGHRA, CDR2 YSYEKL. The CDR3 consists of 13 residues. V lost 0 bases, J lost 5 bases, and 7 bases lay in between. The CDR3 DNA sequence: TGCGCCAGCAGCCAAGATGGGCAGACTGAAGCTTTCTTT. It specifies CASSQDGQTEAFF.

This chain connects TRBV5-1 to TRBJ2-2; the D gene is possibly TRBD1 (6 bases). The CDR3 is 15 amino acids. The germline V gene has CDR1 SGHRS and CDR2 YFSETQ. Trimming removed 1 base at V and 3 bases at J, with 10 bases between. CDR3 in amino acids: CASSLQGRDTGELFF. The CDR3 coding sequence is TGCGCCAGCAGCTTGCAGGGGCGGGACACCGGGGAGCTGTTTTTT.

The V and J genes are TRBV11-2 and TRBJ2-1; 8 positions match TRBD2. The CDR3 sequence is 17 residues long. Germline CDR1 reads SGHAT; CDR2 reads FQNNGV. J lost 6 bases, V lost 4 bases, and 14 bases had no gene match. In DNA, the CDR3 is TGTGCCAGCAGCTCCGGACCCGGGACTAGGAACCCCAATGAGCAGTTCTTC. Protein: CASSSGPGTRNPNEQFF.

This clone was detected once. The rearrangement joins TRBV7-3 to TRBJ2-3; 11 positions match TRBD2. The V segment lost 8 bases and the J segment 4 bases; nucleotides outside the gene matches: 5. CDR3 length: 14 residues. CDR1 and CDR2 (germline): SGHTA, FQGTGA. The CDR3 protein is CASRQTSGADTQYF. For the CDR3, the DNA is TGTGCCAGCCGCCAGACTAGCGGGGCAGATACGCAGTATTTT.

The chain employs TRBV9 and TRBJ2-1, with 10 bases matching TRBD1. This CDR3 contains 15 residues. With V trimmed by 4 bases and J by 7 bases, 8 bases remained unmatched. CDR1 and CDR2 (germline): SGDLS, YYNGEE. CDR3 in amino acids: CASSTGTGVWNEQFF. The CDR3 coding sequence is TGTGCCAGCAGCACGGGGACAGGGGTCTGGAATGAGCAGTTCTTC.

The rearrangement joins TRBV12-3 or TRBV12-4 to TRBJ2-5; D not certain. CDR3 size: 13 residues. Trimming left V 6 bases short and J 2 bases short, with 10 bases between. The CDR3 sequence is CASSPQTQETQYF. DNA for the CDR3: TGTGCCAGCAGCCCCCAGACTCAAGAGACCCAGTACTTC.

This chain connects TRBV12-5 to TRBJ1-2; TRBD1 is a possible D gene (5 bases). In germline, CDR1 is LGHNT, CDR2 FRNRAP. This CDR3 comprises 15 residues. V was trimmed by 5 bases and J by 8 bases, leaving 21 bases between them. CDR3 loop: CASGPNAARVRGYTF. CDR3 nucleotide sequence: TGTGCTAGTGGTCCAAATGCCGCCAGGGTGCGCGGCTACACCTTC.

V usage is TRBV15 and J usage is TRBJ2-7; tentative D call: TRBD1 (6 bases). Germline CDR1 reads LNHNV; CDR2 reads YYDKDF (reference sequence). Trimming left V 1 base short and J 2 bases short, with 12 bases between. This CDR3 has 15 amino acids. CDR3 sequence: CATSRVSRGPYEQYF. For the CDR3, the DNA is TGTGCCACCAGCAGAGTTAGCAGGGGCCCCTACGAGCAGTACTTC.

The J gene is TRBJ2-7, the V gene TRBV15, with TRBD2 matching 7 bases. V lost 4 bases, J lost 0 bases, and 3 bases stayed unmatched. The germline gives CDR1 LNHNV, CDR2 YYDKDF (reference sequence). The CDR3 sequence is 14 residues long. The CDR3 is CATSKASGSYEQYF. CDR3 coding DNA: TGTGCCACCAGCAAGGCTAGCGGCTCCTACGAGCAGTACTTC.

The V call is TRBV14, the J call TRBJ2-3; 7 bases align to TRBD2. Germline CDR1 and CDR2: SGHDN and FVKESK. The CDR3 runs to 15 residues. After removal of 3 bases from V and 0 bases from J, the junction contained 3 bases not matched to a gene. The chain's CDR3 is CASSQAGVSTDTQYF. For the CDR3, the DNA is TGTGCCAGCAGCCAGGCGGGGGTTAGCACAGATACGCAGTATTTT.

The gene calls are TRBV7-9 and TRBJ2-7, with 12 positions matching TRBD2. Per germline, CDR1 SEHNR and CDR2 FQNEAQ (reference sequence). This CDR3 spans 14 amino acids. With V trimmed by 5 bases and J by 5 bases, 4 bases remained unmatched. The CDR3 reads CASSRTSGMNEQYF. The CDR3 DNA follows: TGTGCCAGCAGCCGGACTAGCGGGATGAACGAGCAGTACTTC.

The chain couples TRBV18 to TRBJ2-3, with 11 bases matching TRBD2. The J segment lost 0 bases and the V segment lost 4 bases, leaving 0 bases of the junction unmatched. The CDR3 sequence is 15 residues long. Looked up from germline, CDR1 is KGHSH and CDR2 is LQKENI. The CDR3 spells CASSRTSGSTDTQYF. The CDR3 nucleotides are TGTGCCAGCTCACGGACTAGCGGGAGCACAGATACGCAGTATTTT.

The chain uses TRBV7-9 and TRBJ1-2; D ambiguous. The CDR3 is 13 residues long. Trimming cost V 3 bases and J 3 bases, with 8 bases left between them. Germline V gene lookup returns CDR1 SEHNR and CDR2 FQNEAQ (reference sequence). CDR3 nucleotides: TGTGCCAGCAGCTTTTTGGCAGACTATGGCTACACCTTC. Translated, it gives CASSFLADYGYTF. Based on the CDR3 plus reference TRBV7-9 and TRBJ1-2, the full variable domain is DTGVSQNPRHKITKRGQNVTFRCDPISEHNRLYWYRQTLGQGPEFLTYFQNEAQLEKSRLLSDRFSAERPKGSFSTLEIQRTEQGDSAMYLCASSFLADYGYTFGSGTRLTVV.

The chain has TRBV4-2 and TRBJ2-1; D remains unclear. Trimming pared 0 bases from V and 0 bases from J, leaving 6 bases between. This CDR3 has 15 amino acids. The germline V gene encodes CDR1 LGHNA and CDR2 YNFKEQ. The CDR3 bases are TGTGCCAGCAGCCAAGATCCTAGCTCCTACAATGAGCAGTTCTTC. Its protein product is CASSQDPSSYNEQFF.

The V gene is TRBV19, the J gene TRBJ1-1; D call uncertain. CDR1 is LNHDA and CDR2 is SQIVND in the germline V gene (reference sequence). V was pared by 5 bases and J by 6 bases, with 16 bases between. This CDR3 has 14 residues. CDR3 sequence: CASSPPRGSAEAFF. The CDR3 DNA reads TGTGCCAGTAGTCCCCCGCGCGGGAGCGCTGAAGCTTTCTTT.

V and J are TRBV3-1 (or the pseudogene TRBV3-2) and TRBJ1-2; 9 bases map to TRBD1. The CDR3 extends over 15 amino acids. With V trimmed by 3 bases and J by 7 bases, 9 bases remained unmatched. The germline V gene has CDR1 LGHDT and CDR2 YNNKEL (reference sequence). CDR3 nucleotide sequence: TGTGCCAGCAGCCATCGGACAGGGGTTGTCCTTGGCTACACCTTC. Its translation is CASSHRTGVVLGYTF.